This TCR beta chain was documented in a study of cytomegalovirus exposure and HLA in healthy donors. Overall study: Falling in the Caucasian-associated ancestry cluster were less than 85% of under 500 genotyped donors.

From germline, CDR1 is SGHVS and CDR2 FNYEAQ. CDR3 length: 17 amino acids. With 4 bases clipped from V and 2 bases from J, the junction kept 13 bases outside the gene matches. PCR used 60 Vbeta primers and 13 Jbeta primers. The data were produced by immunoSEQ multiplex PCR, yet TCRdb's version contains in-frame clones alone and is incomplete. The repertoire holds about 180,000 clones, 60% to 80% seen once, with 2.4% in the top ten. Points from the study as a whole: Later analysis identified around 15,000 TCR beta sequences associated with HLA alleles, using a false discovery rate threshold of 0.05. As was reported, the HLA-A and HLA-B alleles of most subjects were accurately predicted from TCR beta sequences.

On this clone itself: Its cognate antigen is unknown.

The sequenced sample consisted of PBMCs. This chain connects TRBV7-6 to TRBJ2-5, with 7 bases identical to TRBD1. The TCR comes from a man in his 60s in good health and CMV-seronegative. The chain's CDR3 is CASSSRGGVSPQETQYF. DNA for the CDR3: TGTGCCAGCAGCTCCAGAGGGGGCGTATCCCCTCAAGAGACCCAGTACTTC.